These 20 T cell receptor beta chains originate from one sample sequenced in a study of OX40 agonist ivuxolimab in advanced cancers. Clones were sequenced by immunoSEQ multiplex PCR, and TCRdb holds only the in-frame ones, with some missing. The profile covers about 55,000 clones, with 70% to 90% appearing a single time and about 1.5% taken by the ten largest. Sequencing used CD4+ or CD8+ T cells sorted from blood, obtained in a trial of the OX40 agonist ivuxolimab. Receptor source: an adult with an advanced solid tumor such as melanoma, head and neck, liver or kidney cancer.

CDR3 protein: CASSPAGGAVPGELFF. In DNA form, the CDR3 reads TGTGCCAGCAGCCCTGCGGGGGGGGCCGTCCCCGGGGAGCTGTTTTTT. The gene calls are TRBV7-9 and TRBJ2-2; 9 nucleotides line up with TRBD2. Trimming removed 5 bases from V and 6 bases from J; junction bases left unmatched: 10. The germline V gene has CDR1 SEHNR and CDR2 FQNEAQ (reference sequence). The CDR3 is 16 amino acids.

This chain links TRBV27 with TRBJ1-6; D ambiguous. Trimming stripped 7 bases from V and 3 bases from J, with 13 bases between. This CDR3 comprises 15 residues. From germline, CDR1 is MNHEY and CDR2 SMNVEV (reference sequence). The CDR3 DNA reads TGTGCCAGCAAAGTAAGGCGTAACTATAATTCACCCCTCCACTTT. This encodes CASKVRRNYNSPLHF.

The DNA for the CDR3 is TGTGCCAGCAGCCAAGGAGATCAAGATACGCAGTATTTT. It is translated as CASSQGDQDTQYF. V is TRBV4-2 and J is TRBJ2-3; D remains unclear. CDR1 is LGHNA and CDR2 is YNFKEQ in the germline V gene. The V and J ends lost 1 base and 5 bases respectively, with 7 bases between them. This CDR3 comprises 13 residues.

J is TRBJ2-2 and V is TRBV5-6; 9 bases agree with TRBD2. This CDR3 contains 18 residues. The J segment lost 0 bases and the V segment lost 4 bases, leaving 10 bases of the junction unmatched. The V gene's germline CDR1 is SGHDT and CDR2 YYEEEE. The CDR3 reads CASSTRERGAANTGELFF. For the CDR3, the DNA is TGTGCCAGCAGCACCCGCGAGCGGGGGGCCGCGAACACCGGGGAGCTGTTTTTT.

This rearrangement joins TRBV10-3 to TRBJ2-3, with 7 bases identical to TRBD2. The CDR3 consists of 15 residues. With 0 bases clipped from V and 5 bases from J, the junction kept 5 bases outside the gene matches. The germline V gene has CDR1 ENHRY and CDR2 SYGVKD. In DNA form, the CDR3 reads TGTGCCATCAGTGAGTCCGAGCGGGGAGTAGATACGCAGTATTTT. The encoded protein is CAISESERGVDTQYF.

This chain links TRBV5-1 with TRBJ1-2; D remains unclear. Trimming pared 1 base from V and 4 bases from J, leaving 11 bases between. This CDR3 is built from 14 residues. Germline CDR1 and CDR2: SGHRS and YFSETQ. For the CDR3, the DNA is TGCGCCAGCAGCTTGAAATCCGATTCCTATGGCTACACCTTC. Its protein product is CASSLKSDSYGYTF.

The rearrangement joins TRBV6-1 to TRBJ1-1, with D perhaps TRBD1 (5 bases). The CDR3 sequence is 13 residues long. Germline V gene data show CDR1 as MNHNS and CDR2 as SASEGT. Trimming removed 6 bases from V and 1 base from J, with 9 bases in between. The CDR3 reads CASRLDTNTEAFF. For the CDR3, the DNA is TGTGCCAGCAGATTGGACACGAACACTGAAGCTTTCTTT.

This chain uses TRBV10-3 with TRBJ1-5; no reliable D call. Trimming stripped 0 bases from V and 3 bases from J, with 9 bases between. The germline V gene has CDR1 ENHRY and CDR2 SYGVKD. The CDR3 has 15 residues. In DNA, the CDR3 is TGTGCCATCAGTGAGTCGGTAGGAAACAATCAGCCCCAGCATTTT. Translated, it gives CAISESVGNNQPQHF.

The J gene is TRBJ1-2, the V gene TRBV5-6; D call uncertain. This CDR3 is built from 12 residues. The V end lost 4 bases, the J end lost 8 bases, and 12 bases lay between the germline ends. The V gene's germline CDR1 is SGHDT and CDR2 YYEEEE. The CDR3 DNA follows: TGTGCCAGCAGCCGACGTATAGGGGGCTACACCTTC. This encodes CASSRRIGGYTF.

J is TRBJ2-3 and V is TRBV30; TRBD2 aligns across 8 bases. V shed 1 base and J 3 bases; nucleotides not matched to a gene: 6. CDR1 and CDR2 from the germline V gene are GTSNPN and SVGIG (reference sequence). This CDR3 has 15 amino acids. The CDR3 DNA is TGTGCCTGGAGTGGGGAGCGGGAGTTTACAGATACGCAGTATTTT. As protein: CAWSGEREFTDTQYF.

Only a few counts were recorded for this clone. J is TRBJ2-4 and V is TRBV15; 7 nucleotides line up with TRBD1. J was trimmed by 5 bases and V by 0 bases; bases with no gene match: 7. The V gene's germline CDR1 is LNHNV and CDR2 YYDKDF (reference sequence). CDR3 length: 16 residues. This CDR3 is CATSRDLRTGENIQYF. CDR3 nucleotide sequence: TGTGCCACCAGCAGAGATCTCAGAACAGGGGAAAACATTCAGTACTTC. Looking up the rest from reference TRBV15 and TRBJ2-4 gives the full variable domain: DAMVIQNPRYQVTQFGKPVTLSCSQTLNHNVMYWYQQKSSQAPKLLFHYYDKDFNNEADTPDNFQSRRPNTSFCFLDIRSPGLGDTAMYLCATSRDLRTGENIQYFGAGTRLSVL.

The chain is built from TRBV6-1 and TRBJ1-1, with D hard to call. The V gene's germline CDR1 is MNHNS and CDR2 SASEGT. The CDR3 sequence is 11 residues long. The V and J ends lost 8 bases and 8 bases respectively, with 12 bases between them. The DNA of the CDR3 is TGTGCCAGCTCCGGACGGAGCGAAGCTTTCTTT. As protein: CASSGRSEAFF.

The chain carries TRBV5-1 and TRBJ2-7, with D possibly TRBD1 on 5 matching bases. V lost 0 bases and J lost 6, with 10 bases in between. The CDR3 totals 13 residues. Germline CDR1 is SGHRS and CDR2 is YFSETQ. CDR3 protein: CASSLEDTSEQYF. The CDR3 DNA sequence: TGCGCCAGCAGCTTGGAGGACACGTCCGAGCAGTACTTC.

The DNA for the CDR3 is TGTGCCAGCAGCTTAGGTGGCGGTCCCCTCCACTTT. Amino acids: CASSLGGGPLHF. The chain employs TRBV11-2 and TRBJ1-6; no clear D gene. Trimming stripped 1 base from V and 13 bases from J, with 8 bases between. The CDR3 length is 12 residues. Per germline, CDR1 SGHAT and CDR2 FQNNGV.

The chain combines TRBV10-3 with TRBJ1-1; a possible D gene is TRBD1 (5 bases). The CDR3 contains 14 residues. Trimming stripped 10 bases from V and 0 bases from J, with 15 bases between. Germline lookup yields CDR1 ENHRY and CDR2 SYGVKD. CDR3 coding DNA: TGTGCCACCAAAGAGGGGAGGGTGAACACTGAAGCTTTCTTT. This encodes CATKEGRVNTEAFF.

The chain has TRBV6-5 and TRBJ1-1; D gene unclear. With 4 bases removed from V and 8 bases from J, the gap between germline ends came to 5 bases. This CDR3 has 10 residues. Germline lookup yields CDR1 MNHEY and CDR2 SVGAGI. In nucleotides, the CDR3 is TGTGCCAGCAGTTTTCGGGAAGCTTTCTTT. Residues: CASSFREAFF.

The CDR3 spells CASSYSAGARGAPLHF. Here the CDR3 DNA reads TGTGCCAGCAGTTACTCAGCGGGGGCGCGCGGAGCACCCCTCCACTTT. The V call is TRBV6-5, the J call TRBJ1-6; TRBD1 is a possible D gene (6 bases). The CDR3 extends over 16 amino acids. Trimming took off 0 bases at V and 11 bases at J, with 17 bases between the two ends. Germline values: CDR1 MNHEY, CDR2 SVGAGI.

The rearrangement joins TRBV9 to TRBJ2-6; 10 positions agree with TRBD2. After removal of 3 bases from V and 0 bases from J, the junction contained 0 bases not matched to a gene. The CDR3 runs 16 residues. CDR1 is SGDLS, CDR2 YYNGEE, per germline. The CDR3 DNA sequence: TGTGCCAGCAGCGGACTAGCGGGCTCTGGGGCCAACGTCCTGACTTTC. This encodes CASSGLAGSGANVLTF.

The chain couples TRBV10-3 to TRBJ1-1; maybe TRBD1 (5 bases). This CDR3 region has 14 residues. With 7 bases removed from V and 4 bases from J, the gap between germline ends came to 16 bases. Per germline, CDR1 ENHRY and CDR2 SYGVKD. CDR3 loop: CAITREPPGTEAFF. The CDR3 DNA reads as TGTGCCATCACCAGGGAGCCTCCGGGCACTGAAGCTTTCTTT.

The gene calls are TRBV27 and TRBJ1-2; 9 bases match TRBD1. From germline, CDR1 is MNHEY and CDR2 SMNVEV (reference sequence). The V and J ends lost 5 bases and 4 bases, in that order; junction bases with no gene match: 8. The CDR3 spans 15 residues. The CDR3 DNA sequence: TGTGCCAGCAGTACAACAGGGGGCGCGTCCTATGGCTACACCTTC. The encoded protein is CASSTTGGASYGYTF.